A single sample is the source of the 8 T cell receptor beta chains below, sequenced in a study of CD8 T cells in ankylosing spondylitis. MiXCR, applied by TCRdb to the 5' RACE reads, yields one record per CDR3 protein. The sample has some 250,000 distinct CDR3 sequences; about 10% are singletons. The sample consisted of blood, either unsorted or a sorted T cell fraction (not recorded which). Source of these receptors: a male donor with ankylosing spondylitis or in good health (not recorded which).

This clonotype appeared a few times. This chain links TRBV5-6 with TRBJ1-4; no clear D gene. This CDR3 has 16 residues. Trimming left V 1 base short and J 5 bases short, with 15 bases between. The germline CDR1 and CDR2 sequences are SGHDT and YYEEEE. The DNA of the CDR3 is TGTGCCAGCAGCTTGTCGAACGGATTCGAAAATGAAAAACTGTTTTTT. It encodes CASSLSNGFENEKLFF.

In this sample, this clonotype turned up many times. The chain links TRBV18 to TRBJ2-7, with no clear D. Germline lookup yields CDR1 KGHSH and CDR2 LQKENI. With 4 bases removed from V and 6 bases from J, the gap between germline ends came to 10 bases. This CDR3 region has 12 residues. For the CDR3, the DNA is TGTGCCAGCTCACGCGTAAGGGTCGAGCAGTACTTC. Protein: CASSRVRVEQYF.

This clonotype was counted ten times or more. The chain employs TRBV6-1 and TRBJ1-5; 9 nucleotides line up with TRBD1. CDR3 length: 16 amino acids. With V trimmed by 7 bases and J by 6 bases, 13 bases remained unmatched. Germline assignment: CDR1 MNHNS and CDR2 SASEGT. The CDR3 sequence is CASNDRTGEELQPQHF. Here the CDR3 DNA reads TGTGCCAGCAACGACCGGACAGGGGAGGAACTTCAGCCCCAGCATTTT.

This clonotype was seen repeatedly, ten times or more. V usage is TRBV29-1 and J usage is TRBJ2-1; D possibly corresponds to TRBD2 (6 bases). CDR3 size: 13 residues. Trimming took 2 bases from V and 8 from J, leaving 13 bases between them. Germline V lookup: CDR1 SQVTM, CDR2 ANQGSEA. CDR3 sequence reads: CSVELANRYEQFF. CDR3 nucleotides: TGCAGCGTTGAACTAGCGAATCGGTATGAGCAGTTCTTC.

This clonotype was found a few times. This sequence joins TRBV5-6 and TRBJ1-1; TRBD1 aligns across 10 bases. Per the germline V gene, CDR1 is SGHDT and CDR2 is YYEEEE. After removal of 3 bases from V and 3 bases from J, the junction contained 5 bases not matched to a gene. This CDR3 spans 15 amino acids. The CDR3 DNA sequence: TGTGCCAGCAGCTCCCGACAGGGGGCTGACACTGAAGCTTTCTTT. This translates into CASSSRQGADTEAFF. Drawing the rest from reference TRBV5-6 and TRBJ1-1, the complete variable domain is DAGVTQSPTHLIKTRGQQVTLRCSPKSGHDTVSWYQQALGQGPQFIFQYYEEEERQRGNFPDRFSGHQFPNYSSELNVNALLLGDSALYLCASSSRQGADTEAFFGQGTRLTVV.

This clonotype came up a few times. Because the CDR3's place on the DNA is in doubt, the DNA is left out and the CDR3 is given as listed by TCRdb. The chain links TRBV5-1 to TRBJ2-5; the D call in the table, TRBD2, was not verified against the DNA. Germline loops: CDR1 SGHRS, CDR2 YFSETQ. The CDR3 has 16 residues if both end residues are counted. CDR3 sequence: CASSLEGSVAGGTFYF.

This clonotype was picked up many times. The CDR3 DNA sequence: TGTGCCAGCAGCCCTATCTTTGACAGCGTCTCTGGGGCCAACGTCCTGACTTTC. Its translation: CASSPIFDSVSGANVLTF. This chain connects TRBV4-2 to TRBJ2-6; D is possibly TRBD1 (5 bases). Trimming stripped 4 bases from V and 0 bases from J, with 16 bases between. The CDR3 runs to 18 residues. Looked up from germline, CDR1 is LGHNA and CDR2 is YNFKEQ.

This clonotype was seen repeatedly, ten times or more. The CDR3 sequence is CASARDREAFF. In nucleotides, the CDR3 is TGTGCCAGCGCGAGGGACAGAGAAGCTTTCTTT. The gene calls are TRBV5-5 and TRBJ1-1; 7 nucleotides align to TRBD1. This CDR3 has 11 amino acids. After removal of 7 bases from V and 8 bases from J, the junction contained 5 bases not matched to a gene. The germline CDR1 and CDR2 sequences are SGHKS and YYEKEE (reference sequence).